What follows describes a single TCR beta chain. This sample is part of a study of T-cell reconstitution after alpha-beta-depleted transplantation in children. V was pared by 1 base and J by 6 bases, with 6 bases between. Germline V CDR1 and CDR2: DFQATT, SNEGSKA (reference sequence). CDR3 length: 12 amino acids. The authors prepared the TCRbeta library with unique molecular identifiers. TCRdb itself ran the PCR reads through MiXCR, one entry per CDR3 protein. The sample records 200,000 to 300,000 distinct CDR3 sequences, 24% being singletons. The origin of this receptor is a female patient aged 2-9 years who had a stem cell transplant for congenital amegakaryocytic thrombocytopenia, so the T cells may come from the graft donor. The chain recombines TRBV20-1 with TRBJ1-4, with D unresolved. Sequences were derived from PBMCs, mostly from graft donor cells, sampled 360 days after TCRalphabeta/CD19-depleted stem cell transplant. CDR3 region: CSARALDEKLFF. In DNA form, the CDR3 reads TGCAGTGCTAGAGCATTGGATGAAAAACTGTTTTTT.